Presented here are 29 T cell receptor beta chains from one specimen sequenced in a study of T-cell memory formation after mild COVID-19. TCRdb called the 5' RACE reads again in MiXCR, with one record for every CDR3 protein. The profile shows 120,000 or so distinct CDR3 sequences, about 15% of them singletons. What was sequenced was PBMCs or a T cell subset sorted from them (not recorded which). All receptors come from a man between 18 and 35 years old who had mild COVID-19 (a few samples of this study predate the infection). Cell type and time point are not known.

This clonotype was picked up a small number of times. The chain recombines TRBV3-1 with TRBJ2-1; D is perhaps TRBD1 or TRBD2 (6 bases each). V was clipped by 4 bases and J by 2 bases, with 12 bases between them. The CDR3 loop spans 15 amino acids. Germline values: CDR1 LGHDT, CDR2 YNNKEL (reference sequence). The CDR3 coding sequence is TGTGCCAGCAGCCCTACCGGGGGCACCTACAATGAGCAGTTCTTC. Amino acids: CASSPTGGTYNEQFF.

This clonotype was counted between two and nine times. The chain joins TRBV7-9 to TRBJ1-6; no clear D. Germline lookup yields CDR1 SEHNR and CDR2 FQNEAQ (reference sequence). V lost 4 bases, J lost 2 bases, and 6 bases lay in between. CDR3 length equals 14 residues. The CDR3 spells CASSSTTYNSPLHF. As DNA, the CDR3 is TGTGCCAGCAGCTCGACAACCTATAATTCACCCCTCCACTTT.

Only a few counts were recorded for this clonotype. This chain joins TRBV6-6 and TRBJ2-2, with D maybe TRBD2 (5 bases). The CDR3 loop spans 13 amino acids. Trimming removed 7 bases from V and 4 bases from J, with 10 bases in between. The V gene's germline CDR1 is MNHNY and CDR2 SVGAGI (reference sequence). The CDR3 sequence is CASTDWGTGELFF. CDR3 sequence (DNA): TGTGCCAGCACGGACTGGGGCACCGGGGAGCTGTTTTTT.

Here the CDR3 DNA reads TGCAGTGCTACCAGGGGCACTCAGCCCCAGCATTTT. As protein: CSATRGTQPQHF. The rearrangement links TRBV20-1 to TRBJ1-5; possible D gene TRBD1, 6 bases. Germline CDR1 reads DFQATT; CDR2 reads SNEGSKA (reference sequence). The CDR3 covers 12 residues. Trimming stripped 4 bases from V and 6 bases from J, with 10 bases between.

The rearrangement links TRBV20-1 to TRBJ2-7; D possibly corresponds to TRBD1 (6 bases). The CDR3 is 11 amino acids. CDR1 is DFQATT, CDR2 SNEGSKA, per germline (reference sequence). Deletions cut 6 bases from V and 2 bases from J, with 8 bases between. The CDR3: CSARGPYEQYF. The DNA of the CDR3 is TGCAGTGCCAGGGGACCCTACGAGCAGTACTTC.

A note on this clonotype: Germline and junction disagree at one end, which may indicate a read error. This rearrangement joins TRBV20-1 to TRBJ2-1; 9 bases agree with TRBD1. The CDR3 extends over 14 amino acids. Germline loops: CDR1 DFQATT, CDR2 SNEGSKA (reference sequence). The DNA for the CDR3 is TGCAGTGCGAGCGGGACAGGGAGGTTGAATGAGGAGTTCTTC. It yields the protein CSASGTGRLNEEFF.

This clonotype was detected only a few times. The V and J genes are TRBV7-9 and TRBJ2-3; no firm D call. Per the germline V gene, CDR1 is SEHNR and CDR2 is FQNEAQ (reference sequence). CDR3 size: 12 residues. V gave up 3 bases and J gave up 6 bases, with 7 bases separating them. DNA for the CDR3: TGTGCCAGCAGCTTCCGCCGGGATACGCAGTATTTT. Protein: CASSFRRDTQYF.

The DNA for the CDR3 is TGCGCCAGCATACGACGACGAAAAGAAGAGACCCAGTACTTC. It specifies CASIRRRKEETQYF. The rearrangement links TRBV5-1 to TRBJ2-5; D ambiguous. CDR3 length: 14 amino acids. Per the germline V gene, CDR1 is SGHRS and CDR2 is YFSETQ. Trimming stripped 6 bases from V and 3 bases from J, with 15 bases between.

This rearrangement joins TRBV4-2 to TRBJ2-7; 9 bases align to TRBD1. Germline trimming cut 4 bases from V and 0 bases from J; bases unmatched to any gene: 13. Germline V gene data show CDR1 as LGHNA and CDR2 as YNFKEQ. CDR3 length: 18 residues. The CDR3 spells CASSPEPTGTGSSYEQYF. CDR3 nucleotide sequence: TGTGCCAGCAGCCCTGAACCAACCGGGACAGGGAGCTCCTACGAGCAGTACTTC.

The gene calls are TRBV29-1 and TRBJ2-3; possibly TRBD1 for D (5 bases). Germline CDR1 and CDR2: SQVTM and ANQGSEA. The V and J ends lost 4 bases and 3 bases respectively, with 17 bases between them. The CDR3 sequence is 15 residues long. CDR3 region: CSVAREASETDTQYF. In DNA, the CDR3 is TGCAGCGTTGCCAGGGAAGCCTCCGAGACAGATACGCAGTATTTT.

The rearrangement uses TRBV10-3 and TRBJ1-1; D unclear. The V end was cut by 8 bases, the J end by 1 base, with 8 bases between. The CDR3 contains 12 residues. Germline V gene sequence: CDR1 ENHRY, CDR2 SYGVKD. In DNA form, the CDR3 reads TGTGCCATCTCCGGACCGAACACTGAAGCTTTCTTT. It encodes CAISGPNTEAFF.

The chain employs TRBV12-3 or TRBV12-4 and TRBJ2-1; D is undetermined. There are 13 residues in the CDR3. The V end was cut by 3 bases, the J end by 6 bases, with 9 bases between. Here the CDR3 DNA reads TGTGCCAGCAGTTTTCGCGGTGGCAATGAGCAGTTCTTC. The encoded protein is CASSFRGGNEQFF.

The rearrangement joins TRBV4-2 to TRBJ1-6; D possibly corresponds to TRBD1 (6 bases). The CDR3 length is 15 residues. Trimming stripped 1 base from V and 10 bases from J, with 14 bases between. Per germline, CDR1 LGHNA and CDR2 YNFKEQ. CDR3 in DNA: TGTGCCAGCAGCCAAGTTAATGTGGGGACATCACCCCTCCACTTT. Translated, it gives CASSQVNVGTSPLHF.

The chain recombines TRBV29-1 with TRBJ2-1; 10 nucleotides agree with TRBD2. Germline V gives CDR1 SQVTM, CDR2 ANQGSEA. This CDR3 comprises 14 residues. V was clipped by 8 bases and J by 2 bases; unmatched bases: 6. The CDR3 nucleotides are TGCAGCCATAAAGCGGGGGGGACCTACAATGAGCAGTTCTTC. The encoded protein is CSHKAGGTYNEQFF.

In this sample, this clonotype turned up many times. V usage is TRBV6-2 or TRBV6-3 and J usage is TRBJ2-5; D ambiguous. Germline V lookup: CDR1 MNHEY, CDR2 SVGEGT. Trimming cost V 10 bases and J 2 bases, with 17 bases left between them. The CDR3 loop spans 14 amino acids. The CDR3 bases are TGTGCCACTACCATCGATAGGGATCAAGAGACCCAGTACTTC. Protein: CATTIDRDQETQYF.

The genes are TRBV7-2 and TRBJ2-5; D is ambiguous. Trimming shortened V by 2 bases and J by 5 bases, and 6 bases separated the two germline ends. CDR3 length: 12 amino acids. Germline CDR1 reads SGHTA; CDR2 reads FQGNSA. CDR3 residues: CASSLSLETQYF. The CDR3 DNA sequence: TGTGCCAGCAGCTTATCTTTGGAGACCCAGTACTTC.

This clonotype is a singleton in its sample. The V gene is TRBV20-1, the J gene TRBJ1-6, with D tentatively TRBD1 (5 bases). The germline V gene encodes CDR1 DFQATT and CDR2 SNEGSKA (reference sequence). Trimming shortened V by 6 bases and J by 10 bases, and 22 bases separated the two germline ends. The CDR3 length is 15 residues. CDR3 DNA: TGCAGTGCCAACTCCCCGCGGGGGGGACGGTCACCCCTCCACTTT. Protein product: CSANSPRGGRSPLHF.

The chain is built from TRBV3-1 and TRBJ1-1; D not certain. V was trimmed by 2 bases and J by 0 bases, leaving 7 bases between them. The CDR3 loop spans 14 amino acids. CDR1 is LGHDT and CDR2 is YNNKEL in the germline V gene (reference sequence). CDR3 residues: CASSQSRMNTEAFF. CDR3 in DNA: TGTGCCAGCAGCCAATCCCGGATGAACACTGAAGCTTTCTTT.

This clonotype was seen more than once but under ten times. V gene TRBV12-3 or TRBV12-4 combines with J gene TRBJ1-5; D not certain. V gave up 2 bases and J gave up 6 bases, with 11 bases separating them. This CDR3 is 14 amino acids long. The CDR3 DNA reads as TGTGCCAGCAGTTTATCAGTCCGGTCTCAGCCCCAGCATTTT. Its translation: CASSLSVRSQPQHF.

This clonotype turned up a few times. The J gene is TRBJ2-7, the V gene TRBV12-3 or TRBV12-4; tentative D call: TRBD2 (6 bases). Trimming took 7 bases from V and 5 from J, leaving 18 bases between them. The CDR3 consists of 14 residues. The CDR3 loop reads CASTLGSSVDEQYF. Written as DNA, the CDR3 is TGTGCCAGCACCTTGGGGTCTAGCGTCGACGAGCAGTACTTC.

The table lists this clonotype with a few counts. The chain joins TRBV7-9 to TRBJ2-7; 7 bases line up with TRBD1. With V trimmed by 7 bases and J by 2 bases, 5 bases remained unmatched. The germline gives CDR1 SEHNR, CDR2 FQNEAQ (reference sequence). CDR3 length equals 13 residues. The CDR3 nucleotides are TGTGCCAGCACGCCGACAGGGCCCTACGAGCAGTACTTC. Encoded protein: CASTPTGPYEQYF.

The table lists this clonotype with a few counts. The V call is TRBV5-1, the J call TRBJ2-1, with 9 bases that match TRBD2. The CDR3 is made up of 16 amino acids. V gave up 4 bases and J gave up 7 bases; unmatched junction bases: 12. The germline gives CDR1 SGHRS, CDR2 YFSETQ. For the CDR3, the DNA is TGCGCCAGCAGCCGGGACCTAGCGGGGCGGGGAAATGAGCAGTTCTTC. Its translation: CASSRDLAGRGNEQFF.

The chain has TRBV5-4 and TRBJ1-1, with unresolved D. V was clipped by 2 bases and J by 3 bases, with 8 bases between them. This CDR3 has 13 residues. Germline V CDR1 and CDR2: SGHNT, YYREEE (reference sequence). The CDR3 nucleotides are TGTGCCAGCAGCTTAAGGATCGACACTGAAGCTTTCTTT. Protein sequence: CASSLRIDTEAFF.

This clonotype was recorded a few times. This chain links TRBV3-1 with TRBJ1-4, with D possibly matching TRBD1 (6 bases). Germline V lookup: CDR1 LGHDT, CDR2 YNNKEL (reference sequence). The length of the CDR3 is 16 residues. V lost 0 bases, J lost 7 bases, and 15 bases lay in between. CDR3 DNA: TGTGCCAGCAGCCAAGATCGCGCAGGGGATCGTGAAAAACTGTTTTTT. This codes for CASSQDRAGDREKLFF.

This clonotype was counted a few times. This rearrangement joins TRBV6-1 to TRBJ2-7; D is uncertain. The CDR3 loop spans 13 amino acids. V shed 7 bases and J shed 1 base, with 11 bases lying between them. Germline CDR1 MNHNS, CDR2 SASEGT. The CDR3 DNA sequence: TGTGCCAGCAACCGAGACATGTCCTACGAGCAGTACTTC. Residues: CASNRDMSYEQYF.

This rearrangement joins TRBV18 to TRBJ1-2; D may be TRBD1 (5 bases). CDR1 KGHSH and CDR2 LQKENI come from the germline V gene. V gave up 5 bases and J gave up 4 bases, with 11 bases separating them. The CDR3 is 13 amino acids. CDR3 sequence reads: CASSSRAGYGYTF. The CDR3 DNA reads TGTGCCAGCTCATCCAGGGCTGGCTATGGCTACACCTTC.

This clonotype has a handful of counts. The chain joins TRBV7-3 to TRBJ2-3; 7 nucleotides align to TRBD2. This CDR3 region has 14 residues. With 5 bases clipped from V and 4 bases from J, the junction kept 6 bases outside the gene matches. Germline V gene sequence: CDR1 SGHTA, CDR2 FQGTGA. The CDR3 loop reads CASSLRTSPDTQYF. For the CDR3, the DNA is TGTGCCAGCAGCCTCCGGACTAGTCCAGATACGCAGTATTTT.

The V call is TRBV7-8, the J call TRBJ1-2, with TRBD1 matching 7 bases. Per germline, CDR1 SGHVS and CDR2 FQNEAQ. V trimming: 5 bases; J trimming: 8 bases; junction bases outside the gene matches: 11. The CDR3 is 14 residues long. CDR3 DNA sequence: TGTGCCAGCAGCCCCGAGAGGGGGCTCGGCGGCTACACCTTC. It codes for CASSPERGLGGYTF.

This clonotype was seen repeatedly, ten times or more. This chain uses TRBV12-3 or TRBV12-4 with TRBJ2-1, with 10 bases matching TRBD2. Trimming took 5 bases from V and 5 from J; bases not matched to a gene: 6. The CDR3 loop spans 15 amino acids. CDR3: CASSRTSGYDNEQFF. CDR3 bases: TGTGCCAGCAGTCGGACTAGCGGATATGACAATGAGCAGTTCTTC.